These T cell receptor beta chains were read from a single sample in a study of beta chain features in type 1 diabetes. The repertoire was sequenced with immunoSEQ multiplex PCR; TCRdb's copy has only in-frame clones and lacks some. The profile shows around 650,000 clones, around 11% of them singletons. Source material: naive CD4+ T cells from blood. Every receptor here comes from a man in his thirties or forties with type 1 diabetes. Both conserved end residues are part of each CDR3. The D gene is left open where the match is weak. Rows give clone size only sometimes, using once, few, many, or a class for an expanded clone.

cdr3_nt cdr3_aa clone_size j_call d_call v_call
TGTGCCAGCAGCTCCCGTTGGATAGCGGGGAATGAGCAGTTCTTC CASSSRWIAGNEQFF NA TRBJ2-1 TRBD2 TRBV7-2
TGTGCCAGCAGCTTTGGACAGGGCGTCTACGAGCAGTACTTC CASSFGQGVYEQYF NA TRBJ2-7 TRBD1 TRBV7-9
TGTGCCAGCAGCTTAAAATGGTCGGCAGGTCCCGACACCGGGGAGCTGTTTTTT CASSLKWSAGPDTGELFF NA TRBJ2-2 NA TRBV11-2
TGTGCCAGCAGCTTAGGGAGATCCTACGAGCAGTACTTC CASSLGRSYEQYF few TRBJ2-7 NA TRBV13
TGTGCCAGCAGCCCCAAGGAGGGTGGACAGGGAAGAAATGGCTACACCTTC CASSPKEGGQGRNGYTF few TRBJ1-2 TRBD1 TRBV4-2
TGTGCCAGCATCTACCGGGGCTACACCTTC CASIYRGYTF once TRBJ1-2 NA TRBV7-2
TGCGCCAGCAGCCACACAGGCACAGATACGCAGTATTTT CASSHTGTDTQYF NA TRBJ2-3 NA TRBV4-1
TGTGCCATCATGAGTACAGGGGGATACGAGCAGTACTTC CAIMSTGGYEQYF NA TRBJ2-7 TRBD1 TRBV10-3
TGTGCCAGCAGCCCGGCAGGCGAGACCCAGTACTTC CASSPAGETQYF few TRBJ2-5 NA TRBV5-4
TGTGCCAGCAGGAGGGGGACAGCGAACACCGGGGAGCTGTTTTTT CASRRGTANTGELFF NA TRBJ2-2 TRBD1 TRBV9
TGCGCCAGCAGCTTAAACCGGGACCACCAAGAGACCCAGTACTTC CASSLNRDHQETQYF NA TRBJ2-5 NA TRBV4-1
TGTGCCAGCAGCTTAGTGCAGTCCTCCTATAATTCACCCCTCCACTTT CASSLVQSSYNSPLHF NA TRBJ1-6 NA TRBV7-9
TGTGCCAGCAGTTTATCAGTCTACTTCTCCTACGAGCAGTACTTC CASSLSVYFSYEQYF NA TRBJ2-7 NA TRBV27
TGTGCCACCCTCCCGTCCGGGACAGGGGGCTCGGGAGAGCAGTACTTC CATLPSGTGGSGEQYF few TRBJ2-7 TRBD1 TRBV6-6
TGTGCCAGCAGCTCCCGGGCCGAGACCAAAAACATTCAGTACTTC CASSSRAETKNIQYF few TRBJ2-4 NA TRBV11-1
TGCGCCAGCAGCCAAGATCCTAGCCCCAATGAGCAGTTCTTC CASSQDPSPNEQFF few TRBJ2-1 NA TRBV4-3
TGTGCCAGCAGCCTCGGGACAGGGGGAGAAGAGACCCAGTACTTC CASSLGTGGEETQYF NA TRBJ2-5 TRBD1 TRBV7-3
TGTGCCAGCAGTCCGGGACCTTTCAATGAGCAGTTCTTC CASSPGPFNEQFF NA TRBJ2-1 NA TRBV6-1
TGTGCCAGCAGCCTGGACAGGAGCTCCTACGAGCAGTACTTC CASSLDRSSYEQYF few TRBJ2-7 TRBD1 TRBV7-2
TGTGCCTCAGGATCTGGGGCCAACGTCCTGACTTTC CASGSGANVLTF NA TRBJ2-6 NA TRBV6-5
TGTGCCAGCAGCGTAGCTAGCGGGGTGGGGGGAAACATTCAGTACTTC CASSVASGVGGNIQYF few TRBJ2-4 TRBD2 TRBV9
TGTGCCAGCAGCTTAGCCAGGGGCACTGAAGCTTTCTTT CASSLARGTEAFF NA TRBJ1-1 NA TRBV7-2
TGTGCCACCTCTCACAGGGGTGGGTCAGATACGCAGTATTTT CATSHRGGSDTQYF few TRBJ2-3 NA TRBV21-1
TGTGCCAGTGGACAGCTGAACACCGGGGAGCTGTTTTTT CASGQLNTGELFF few TRBJ2-2 NA TRBV6-5
TGTGCCAGCAGCTTCTCCGGGAACAATCAGCCCCAGCATTTT CASSFSGNNQPQHF NA TRBJ1-5 NA TRBV7-2
TGTGCCAGCAGTAAAGGGACAGGGGTACGTTCACCCCTCCACTTT CASSKGTGVRSPLHF NA TRBJ1-6 TRBD1 TRBV2
TGTGCCAGCTCACCGAGAGGTTACCCCTACGAGCAGTACTTC CASSPRGYPYEQYF few TRBJ2-7 NA TRBV18
TGTGCCAGCAGCTCCCGACAGGGTGGCGAAGCTTTCTTT CASSSRQGGEAFF few TRBJ1-1 TRBD1 TRBV7-2
TGTGCCAGCAGCTTAACTAGCGGGGCCCTCAATGAGCAGTTCTTC CASSLTSGALNEQFF few TRBJ2-1 TRBD2 TRBV7-9
TGTGCCATTCAGGGACAGACGTACCAAGAGACCCAGTACTTC CAIQGQTYQETQYF NA TRBJ2-5 TRBD1 TRBV6-6
TGTGCCAGCAGCTTAGGGACTAGCGTGTTAGAGACCCAGTACTTC CASSLGTSVLETQYF NA TRBJ2-5 TRBD2 TRBV7-2
TGTGCCAGCAGCATTAAACCGGGAGGGGAAAAGGCGATGAATGGCTACACCTTC CASSIKPGGEKAMNGYTF NA TRBJ1-2 NA TRBV9